These 12 T cell receptor beta chains share one sample of origin, sequenced in a study of T cell clones after liver transplantation. Clones were read by immunoSEQ multiplex PCR, and TCRdb kept only the in-frame ones, dropping some. Of more than 95,000 clones listed, around nine tenths were seen once; the top ten hold 0.83%. The sequencing used CD4+ T cells from blood, collected 12 months after liver transplant. These receptors originate from a human patient who received a liver transplant. Some T cells may be the graft donor's.

This clone appeared once. V gene TRBV7-6 combines with J gene TRBJ2-2; D possibly matches TRBD1 or TRBD2 (5 bases each). Germline CDR1 reads SGHVS; CDR2 reads FNYEAQ. CDR3 length: 15 residues. Trimming pared 1 base from V and 4 bases from J, leaving 10 bases between. The CDR3 sequence: CASSLGGDGTGELFF. In DNA form, the CDR3 reads TGTGCCAGCAGCTTAGGAGGGGATGGCACCGGGGAGCTGTTTTTT.

This clone was counted between two and nine times. The rearrangement links TRBV6-1 to TRBJ1-5; 8 nucleotides align to TRBD1. The CDR3 is 15 amino acids. V dropped 3 bases and J dropped 7; count of bases not matched to a gene: 8. Looked up from germline, CDR1 is MNHNS and CDR2 is SASEGT. The chain's CDR3 is CASSEGAGGGQPQHF. CDR3 sequence (DNA): TGTGCCAGCAGTGAGGGGGCAGGGGGCGGCCAGCCCCAGCATTTT.

V usage is TRBV4-1 and J usage is TRBJ2-2, with 10 bases fitting TRBD2. This CDR3 is built from 18 residues. Germline CDR1 is MGHRA and CDR2 is YSYEKL. V was pared by 1 base and J by 5 bases, with 10 bases of the junction left unmatched. The CDR3 is CASSQGGLAGVGTGELFF. DNA for the CDR3: TGCGCCAGCAGCCAAGGGGGGCTAGCGGGAGTGGGAACCGGGGAGCTGTTTTTT.

The chain uses TRBV19 and TRBJ2-2; 10 bases are shared with TRBD2. After removal of 1 base from V and 4 bases from J, the junction contained 9 bases not matched to a gene. The CDR3 has 18 residues. Looked up from germline, CDR1 is LNHDA and CDR2 is SQIVND (reference sequence). The chain's CDR3 is CASSIAPPSGRITGELFF. CDR3 DNA sequence: TGTGCCAGTAGTATAGCCCCTCCTAGCGGGAGAATCACCGGGGAGCTGTTTTTT.

The rearrangement uses TRBV5-6 and TRBJ2-5, with D possibly being TRBD2 (6 bases). The CDR3 length is 11 residues. Trimming stripped 4 bases from V and 5 bases from J, with 6 bases between. Germline CDR1 SGHDT, CDR2 YYEEEE. The CDR3 sequence is CASSRGETQYF. DNA of the CDR3: TGTGCCAGCAGCCGGGGGGAGACCCAGTACTTC.

The rearrangement links TRBV18 to TRBJ1-2; 7 positions match TRBD1. The V gene end was trimmed by 2 bases and the J gene end by 1 base; junction bases not matched to a gene: 7. Germline assignment: CDR1 KGHSH and CDR2 LQKENI. The CDR3 spans 16 residues. The CDR3 nucleotides are TGTGCCAGCTCACCAAGCTCGCCAGGGGGTAACTATGGCTACACCTTC. It is translated as CASSPSSPGGNYGYTF.

This sequence joins TRBV20-1 and TRBJ2-3; D gene ambiguous. The CDR3 extends over 10 amino acids. Germline CDR1 is DFQATT and CDR2 is SNEGSKA (reference sequence). V shed 2 bases and J shed 5 bases, with 2 bases lying between them. CDR3 in amino acids: CSARKDTQYF. The CDR3 DNA sequence: TGCAGTGCTAGAAAAGATACGCAGTATTTT.

This sequence joins TRBV30 and TRBJ2-2; the D gene is possibly TRBD1 (5 bases). The CDR3 covers 15 residues. Germline CDR1 and CDR2: GTSNPN and SVGIG (reference sequence). The V and J ends lost 0 bases and 5 bases respectively, with 13 bases between them. The CDR3 nucleotides are TGTGCCTGGAGTGTAGGCAGGGTGGAGACCGGGGAGCTGTTTTTT. It specifies CAWSVGRVETGELFF. The complete variable domain, with remaining parts taken from reference TRBV30 and TRBJ2-2, reads SQTIHQWPATLVQPVGSPLSLECTVEGTSNPNLYWYRQAAGRGLQLLFYSVGIGQISSEVPQNLSASRPQDRQFILSSKKLLLSDSGFYLCAWSVGRVETGELFFGEGSRLTVL.

This rearrangement joins TRBV5-1 to TRBJ2-1; 10 positions match TRBD1. The CDR3 totals 19 residues. Trimming cost V 4 bases and J 0 bases; bases outside gene matches: 13. Germline CDR1 and CDR2: SGHRS and YFSETQ. CDR3 loop: CASSTWTGGTPSSYNEQFF. In DNA form, the CDR3 reads TGCGCCAGCAGCACCTGGACAGGGGGGACGCCGAGCTCCTACAATGAGCAGTTCTTC. The variable domain in full, completed from reference TRBV5-1 and TRBJ2-1, reads KAGVTQTPRYLIKTRGQQVTLSCSPISGHRSVSWYQQTPGQGLQFLFEYFSETQRNKGNFPGRFSGRQFSNSRSEMNVSTLELGDSALYLCASSTWTGGTPSSYNEQFFGPGTRLTVL.

The chain carries TRBV18 and TRBJ1-4; D possibly corresponds to TRBD1 (5 bases). With 0 bases removed from V and 7 bases from J, the gap between germline ends came to 9 bases. Germline CDR1 KGHSH, CDR2 LQKENI. The CDR3 has 14 residues. CDR3 amino acids: CASSPPGDAEKLFF. The CDR3 region has the DNA TGTGCCAGCTCACCACCGGGGGATGCTGAAAAACTGTTTTTT.

The chain links TRBV10-3 to TRBJ2-6, with TRBD1 identical over 7 bases. Germline lookup yields CDR1 ENHRY and CDR2 SYGVKD. The CDR3 spans 17 residues. The ends lost 3 bases at V and 0 bases at J; junction bases unmatched: 5. The CDR3 is CAISERAGGSGANVLTF. For the CDR3, the DNA is TGTGCCATCAGTGAAAGGGCAGGGGGCTCTGGGGCCAACGTCCTGACTTTC.

The chain employs TRBV19 and TRBJ2-7; D is unresolved. CDR1 and CDR2 from the germline V gene are LNHDA and SQIVND (reference sequence). V was shortened by 8 bases and J by 5 bases, with 16 bases between the two germline ends. The CDR3 totals 13 residues. CDR3 in amino acids: CASGVGGWDEQYF. For the CDR3, the DNA is TGTGCCAGTGGGGTTGGTGGGTGGGACGAGCAGTACTTC. Drawing the rest from reference TRBV19 and TRBJ2-7, the complete variable domain is DGGITQSPKYLFRKEGQNVTLSCEQNLNHDAMYWYRQDPGQGLRLIYYSQIVNDFQKGDIAEGYSVSREKKESFPLTVTSAQKNPTAFYLCASGVGGWDEQYFGPGTRLTVT.